The rows below give T cell receptor beta chains drawn from one sample of a study of human T cells and chemical hapten exposure. From the RACE reads, TCRdb called clonotypes with MiXCR, one entry per CDR3 protein. The sample holds some 89,000 distinct CDR3 sequences, about 10% seen once. This material consisted of whole blood, taken in connection with sensitization to the hapten diphenylcyclopropenone (DPC). These receptors all come from a woman in her 30s with alopecia areata. Some clones in this sample may be carry-over from other donors' samples. The CDR3 runs from the conserved cysteine through the conserved F or W. The D gene is left open where the match is weak. The size of a clone is reported for some rows only, either as once, few or many, or as a class for expanded clones.

j_gene	d_gene	v_gene	abundance	CDR3nt	CDR3aa
TRBJ1-1	-	TRBV18	many	TGTGCCAGCTCACCGACAGAAATGAACACTGAAGCTTTCTTT	CASSPTEMNTEAFF
TRBJ2-1	TRBD2	TRBV20-1	many	TGCAGTGCTAGAGATCGACTAGCGGGGGCCCTCTCCTACAATGAGCAGTTCTTC	CSARDRLAGALSYNEQFF
TRBJ2-7	TRBD2	TRBV28	many	TGTGCCAGCATCTCCGGGGGACTACCTCGCTACGAGCAGTACTTC	CASISGGLPRYEQYF
TRBJ1-5	-	TRBV6-5	many	TGTGCCAGCAGTAACCCAGGGAACAGTCAGCCCCAGCATTTT	CASSNPGNSQPQHF
TRBJ2-5	TRBD2	TRBV2	many	TGTGCCAGCAGGGGAACTAGCGGGGGGGCCCCGGAGACCCAGTACTTC	CASRGTSGGAPETQYF
TRBJ2-7	-	TRBV3-1	few	TGTGCCAGCAGCCAAGCGGCGTCGACTAGCTCCTACGAGCAGTACTTC	CASSQAASTSSYEQYF
TRBJ1-1	-	TRBV5-4	-	TGTGCCAGCAGCCGGGGGGGCGGCACTGAAGCTTTCTTT	CASSRGGGTEAFF
TRBJ1-1	-	TRBV20-1	many	TGCAGTGCTGCGCGACAGGAGAACACTGAAGCTTTCTTT	CSAARQENTEAFF
TRBJ2-3	-	TRBV5-6	few	TGTGCCAGCAGCCCTACCCCCACAGATACGCAGTATTTT	CASSPTPTDTQYF
TRBJ2-3	TRBD1	TRBV25-1	few	TGTGCCAGCAGTGAAGATAGGGGGCATATAGATACGCAGTATTTT	CASSEDRGHIDTQYF
TRBJ1-5	-	TRBV29-1	many	TGCAGCGTTGGGGATCAGCCCCAGCATTTT	CSVGDQPQHF
TRBJ2-7	-	TRBV6-1	many	TGTGCCAGCTCGGCCGCCTACGAGCAGTACTTC	CASSAAYEQYF
TRBJ2-7	TRBD2	TRBV7-9	many	TGTGCCAGCAGCTCCGCGGGACTAGACTACGAGCAGTACTTC	CASSSAGLDYEQYF
TRBJ1-5	TRBD1	TRBV7-2	many	TGTGCCAGCAGCTTCGACAGGGGGGTTAATCAGCCCCAGCATTTT	CASSFDRGVNQPQHF
TRBJ2-1	TRBD2	TRBV5-1	many	TGCGCCAGCAGCTTAACTAGCGGGATTTACAATGAGCAGTTCTTC	CASSLTSGIYNEQFF
TRBJ2-1	TRBD2	TRBV3-1	few	TGTGCCAGCAGCCAAGTGCCTAGCGGGAGGTGGTACAATGAGCAGTTCTTC	CASSQVPSGRWYNEQFF
TRBJ1-5	-	TRBV30	many	TGTGCCTGGAGCGCCAATTTAAATCAGCCCCAGCATTTT	CAWSANLNQPQHF
TRBJ2-1	-	TRBV19	-	TGTGCCAGTAGTCAACAAATGGTCCTCAATGAGCAGTTCTTC	CASSQQMVLNEQFF